This passage covers 28 T cell receptor beta chains from one sample sequenced in a study of blood T cell repertoires in COVID-19. TCRdb's copy holds only in-frame clones and misses some; the assay was immunoSEQ multiplex PCR. This sample carries fewer than 600,000 clones, roughly 90% of them seen once, and the ten largest clones take about 2%. The sequencing input was PBMCs or T cells enriched from blood (not recorded which). Receptor source: a woman in her thirties or forties who had recovered from COVID-19.

The rearrangement joins TRBV3-1 (or the pseudogene TRBV3-2) to TRBJ2-7, with 10 bases that match TRBD2. The J segment lost 1 base and the V segment lost 5 bases, leaving 5 bases of the junction unmatched. Per the germline V gene, CDR1 is LGHDT and CDR2 is YNNKEL (reference sequence). The length of the CDR3 is 15 residues. The CDR3: CASSDTGLASYEQYF. Written as DNA, the CDR3 is TGTGCCAGCAGCGATACGGGACTAGCGTCCTACGAGCAGTACTTC.

The V gene is TRBV19, the J gene TRBJ2-2, with TRBD2 matching over 14 bases. With 3 bases clipped from V and 2 bases from J, the junction kept 2 bases outside the gene matches. Germline V gives CDR1 LNHDA, CDR2 SQIVND (reference sequence). CDR3 length: 17 amino acids. The CDR3 here is CASSMGLAGDNTGELFF. CDR3 in DNA: TGTGCCAGTAGTATGGGACTAGCGGGAGATAACACCGGGGAGCTGTTTTTT.

The rearrangement uses TRBV24-1 and TRBJ2-7; weak D call: TRBD1 (5 bases). With 2 bases removed from V and 9 bases from J, the gap between germline ends came to 7 bases. The CDR3 totals 11 residues. In germline, CDR1 is KGHDR, CDR2 SFDVKD. The CDR3 is CATSDWTRQYF. The DNA for the CDR3 is TGTGCCACCAGTGATTGGACACGGCAGTACTTC.

This chain's CDR3 is CASSVASGRGTDTQYF. The DNA for the CDR3 is TGTGCCAGCAGCGTAGCTAGCGGGAGAGGGACAGATACGCAGTATTTT. The chain carries TRBV9 and TRBJ2-3, with TRBD2 identical over 10 bases. The V gene's germline CDR1 is SGDLS and CDR2 YYNGEE. Trimming cost V 0 bases and J 3 bases; bases outside gene matches: 4. There are 16 residues in the CDR3.

The chain recombines TRBV4-1 with TRBJ1-1; D possibly corresponds to TRBD1 (6 bases). The V and J ends lost 0 bases and 6 bases respectively, with 17 bases between them. In germline, CDR1 is MGHRA, CDR2 YSYEKL. CDR3 length: 16 residues. CDR3 residues: CASSQDQVRGLSEAFF. Here the CDR3 DNA reads TGCGCCAGCAGCCAAGATCAGGTCAGGGGTTTGTCTGAAGCTTTCTTT.

The chain is built from TRBV5-1 and TRBJ1-1; D unresolved. V lost 4 bases and J 1 base, leaving 14 bases between the germline ends. CDR3 length equals 15 residues. CDR1 and CDR2 from the germline V gene are SGHRS and YFSETQ. The CDR3 here is CASSPRGRGNTEAFF. The CDR3 DNA reads TGCGCCAGCAGCCCCCGAGGACGGGGGAACACTGAAGCTTTCTTT.

The rearrangement uses TRBV2 and TRBJ2-7; 8 bases match TRBD1. The germline gives CDR1 SNHLY, CDR2 FYNNEI. J gave up 5 bases and V 6 bases, and 9 bases lay outside the gene matches. The CDR3 loop spans 14 amino acids. CDR3 nucleotides: TGTGCCAGCAGGGTTTTGGACAGGGCCCACGAGCAGTACTTC. This gives the protein CASRVLDRAHEQYF. Together with reference TRBV2 and TRBJ2-7, the CDR3 gives the full variable domain: EPEVTQTPSHQVTQMGQEVILRCVPISNHLYFYWYRQILGQKVEFLVSFYNNEISEKSEIFDDQFSVERPDGSNFTLKIRSTKLEDSAMYFCASRVLDRAHEQYFGPGTRLTVT.

The chain recombines TRBV12-2 with TRBJ2-7; TRBD2, the table's D call, lacks a check against the DNA. TRBV12-2 is flagged as a pseudogene. This CDR3 has 16 amino acids. Here the CDR3 reads CASRLGGISGRVEQYF. The DNA for the CDR3 is TGTGCAAGTCGCTTAGGGGGTATTAGCGGGAGGGTCGAGCAGTACTTC.

As DNA, the CDR3 is TGCGCCAGCAGCCAAGAACCAATGGGGCTAGCGGGAGGCACAGATACGCAGTATTTT. This codes for CASSQEPMGLAGGTDTQYF. The rearrangement uses TRBV4-1 and TRBJ2-3; 10 nucleotides line up with TRBD2. CDR1 and CDR2 from the germline V gene are MGHRA and YSYEKL. The ends lost 0 bases at V and 1 base at J; junction bases unmatched: 10. This CDR3 spans 19 amino acids.

CDR3 residues: CASRVAGGHNEQFF. The CDR3 bases are TGCGCCAGCAGGGTTGCGGGAGGTCACAATGAGCAGTTCTTC. The J gene is TRBJ2-1, the V gene TRBV5-1, with 8 bases identical to TRBD2. This CDR3 contains 14 residues. V shed 5 bases, J shed 5 bases, and the junction held 6 bases outside the gene matches. Germline V CDR1 and CDR2: SGHRS, YFSETQ.

This clone showed up just once. This chain joins TRBV19 and TRBJ1-2; 7 bases fit TRBD1. The ends lost 6 bases at V and 5 bases at J; junction bases unmatched: 18. There are 17 residues in the CDR3. In germline, CDR1 is LNHDA, CDR2 SQIVND (reference sequence). This chain's CDR3 is CASRLQGSGTENYGYTF. The DNA for the CDR3 is TGTGCCAGTAGGTTACAGGGGTCCGGGACCGAAAATTATGGCTACACCTTC.

This chain joins TRBV21-1 and TRBJ2-7; the DNA was not compared with TRBD1, the D call given in the table. TRBV21-1 is deemed a pseudogene. The CDR3 extends over 18 amino acids. The CDR3 bases are TGTGCCAGCAGCCCTTTGGACAGTCGCCCAGACGGACCCTACGAGCAGTACTTC. Encoded protein: CASSPLDSRPDGPYEQYF.

This sequence joins TRBV4-3 and TRBJ2-7, with TRBD1 as a possible D gene (6 bases). Trimming removed 0 bases at V and 1 base at J, with 10 bases between. The CDR3 loop spans 15 amino acids. CDR1 LGHNA and CDR2 YSLEER come from the germline V gene. The DNA of the CDR3 is TGCGCCAGCAGCCAAGACGGCAGGGGATCCTACGAGCAGTACTTC. As protein: CASSQDGRGSYEQYF.

The chain joins TRBV7-9 to TRBJ1-6; D possibly corresponds to TRBD1 (5 bases). The V gene's germline CDR1 is SEHNR and CDR2 FQNEAQ (reference sequence). The CDR3 is 16 amino acids. The germline V and J ends were trimmed by 2 bases and 5 bases, with 13 bases remaining between them. CDR3 in DNA: TGTGCCAGCAGCTTAATGGACGGACACGATAATTCACCCCTCCACTTT. Amino acid sequence: CASSLMDGHDNSPLHF. Full variable domain (remainder filled in from reference TRBV7-9 and TRBJ1-6): DTGVSQNPRHKITKRGQNVTFRCDPISEHNRLYWYRQTLGQGPEFLTYFQNEAQLEKSRLLSDRFSAERPKGSFSTLEIQRTEQGDSAMYLCASSLMDGHDNSPLHFGNGTRLTVT.

The chain is built from TRBV7-8 and TRBJ2-5; TRBD2 might be the D (7 bases). The CDR3 contains 18 residues. CDR1 and CDR2 from the germline V gene are SGHVS and FQNEAQ. The V end lost 5 bases, the J end lost 4 bases, and 26 bases lay between the germline ends. The CDR3 reads CASSTRGARSVVGETQYF. In DNA, the CDR3 is TGTGCCAGCAGCACCCGGGGGGCTAGATCGGTTGTAGGAGAGACCCAGTACTTC. Together with reference TRBV7-8 and TRBJ2-5, the CDR3 gives the full variable domain: GAGVSQSPRYKVAKRGQDVALRCDPISGHVSLFWYQQALGQGPEFLTYFQNEAQLDKSGLPSDRFFAERPEGSVSTLKIQRTQQEDSAVYLCASSTRGARSVVGETQYFGPGTRLLVL.

A few counts support this clone. Other DNA sequences in the same sample also yield this CDR3. This sequence joins TRBV7-2 and TRBJ1-5; possibly TRBD1 for D (5 bases). The germline V gene encodes CDR1 SGHTA and CDR2 FQGNSA. The CDR3 contains 13 residues. The V and J ends lost 2 bases and 4 bases respectively, with 6 bases between them. CDR3: CASSLRGNQPQHF. The CDR3 coding sequence is TGTGCCAGCAGCTTAAGGGGAAATCAGCCCCAGCATTTT.

This chain links TRBV24-1 with TRBJ1-2, with 9 positions matching TRBD1. CDR1 is KGHDR and CDR2 is SFDVKD in the germline V gene. The CDR3 is 15 residues long. Unmatched junction bases numbered 14, after V lost 9 bases and J lost 7 bases. This CDR3 reads CATAGQGVLGGGYTF. In DNA, the CDR3 is TGTGCCACCGCGGGACAGGGCGTGTTAGGCGGTGGCTACACCTTC.

This clone was detected only once. The chain has TRBV9 and TRBJ1-6; perhaps TRBD1 as D (6 bases). The CDR3 spans 15 residues. In germline, CDR1 is SGDLS, CDR2 YYNGEE. V lost 1 base and J 10 bases, leaving 15 bases between the germline ends. The CDR3 loop is CASSVRGGLGSPLHF. The CDR3 DNA reads TGTGCCAGCAGCGTACGAGGGGGTCTCGGATCACCCCTCCACTTT.

This rearrangement joins TRBV19 to TRBJ1-2; TRBD1 agrees at 7 bases. The CDR3 totals 14 residues. CDR1 LNHDA and CDR2 SQIVND come from the germline V gene (reference sequence). Trimming at V came to 3 bases and at J to 8 bases, leaving 9 bases not matched to a gene. The CDR3 loop is CASSMKARGNGYTF. The CDR3 region has the DNA TGTGCCAGTAGTATGAAGGCCAGGGGGAACGGCTACACCTTC.

V is TRBV10-3 and J is TRBJ2-7; 11 bases are shared with TRBD2. V dropped 2 bases and J dropped 4; count of bases not matched to a gene: 4. Germline V gives CDR1 ENHRY, CDR2 SYGVKD. The CDR3 has 15 amino acids. Written as DNA, the CDR3 is TGTGCCATCAGTGAGACTAGCGGGAGATCATACGAGCAGTACTTC. It encodes CAISETSGRSYEQYF.

This rearrangement joins TRBV9 to TRBJ2-3; TRBD1 matches at 9 bases. V was clipped by 4 bases and J by 3 bases; unmatched bases: 15. Germline V gene data show CDR1 as SGDLS and CDR2 as YYNGEE. This CDR3 is built from 18 residues. CDR3 in amino acids: CASSPGTGLRVWTDTQYF. The CDR3 region has the DNA TGTGCCAGCAGCCCGGGGACAGGGTTGAGGGTTTGGACAGATACGCAGTATTTT.

This chain connects TRBV4-2 to TRBJ2-2; D possibly corresponds to TRBD2 (6 bases). This CDR3 is built from 15 residues. V was clipped by 5 bases and J by 0 bases, with 10 bases between them. Germline V gene data show CDR1 as LGHNA and CDR2 as YNFKEQ. CDR3 DNA sequence: TGTGCCAGCAGCGGAGGGATGTCGAACACCGGGGAGCTGTTTTTT. Residues: CASSGGMSNTGELFF.

A single count supports this clone. The chain has TRBV5-1 and TRBJ1-6; D is undetermined. CDR1 and CDR2 (germline): SGHRS, YFSETQ. The CDR3 has 15 residues. Between the trimmed V and J ends, which lost 0 bases and 10 bases, there was a span of 14 bases. The CDR3 DNA sequence: TGCGCCAGCAGCTTGGACCTTGGCGGGGAATCACCCCTCCACTTT. Amino acid sequence: CASSLDLGGESPLHF.

J is TRBJ2-6 and V is TRBV20-1, with TRBD1 identical over 9 bases. Trimming at V came to 3 bases and at J to 13 bases, leaving 16 bases not matched to a gene. This CDR3 comprises 16 residues. Germline V gives CDR1 DFQATT, CDR2 SNEGSKA (reference sequence). CDR3 sequence (DNA): TGCAGTGCTAGTCCTCGGACAGGGGTCCTTGGGGGGGTCCTGACTTTC. Amino acids: CSASPRTGVLGGVLTF.

V is TRBV5-1 and J is TRBJ2-2; a weak D match, TRBD1 (7 bases). The CDR3 length is 14 residues. V shed 5 bases and J shed 2 bases, with 10 bases lying between them. Germline V gene sequence: CDR1 SGHRS, CDR2 YFSETQ. The DNA of the CDR3 is TGCGCCAGCAGTGGAGGGGGCAACACCGGGGAGCTGTTTTTT. Protein sequence: CASSGGGNTGELFF.

V is TRBV7-2 and J is TRBJ1-1, with a tentative D call TRBD1 (5 bases). Germline lookup yields CDR1 SGHTA and CDR2 FQGNSA. The CDR3 is 15 amino acids. Trimming cost V 1 base and J 3 bases, with 12 bases left between them. The CDR3 bases are TGTGCCAGCAGCTTAGGTCCAGGGAGGGACACTGAAGCTTTCTTT. Translating gives CASSLGPGRDTEAFF.

The chain recombines TRBV4-2 with TRBJ1-3; no clear D gene. The CDR3 totals 15 residues. The germline V gene encodes CDR1 LGHNA and CDR2 YNFKEQ. Trimming took off 3 bases at V and 5 bases at J, with 14 bases between the two ends. The CDR3 here is CASSHALGGRNTIYF. The CDR3, as DNA: TGTGCCAGCAGCCATGCGCTCGGCGGGAGAAACACCATATATTTT.

The rearrangement joins TRBV15 to TRBJ1-5, with D possibly matching TRBD1 (5 bases). This CDR3 has 15 amino acids. Per the germline V gene, CDR1 is LNHNV and CDR2 is YYDKDF (reference sequence). V was clipped by 4 bases and J by 5 bases, with 15 bases between them. CDR3: CATSKANRRDQPQHF. In DNA, the CDR3 is TGTGCCACCAGCAAGGCTAACAGGAGAGATCAGCCCCAGCATTTT.